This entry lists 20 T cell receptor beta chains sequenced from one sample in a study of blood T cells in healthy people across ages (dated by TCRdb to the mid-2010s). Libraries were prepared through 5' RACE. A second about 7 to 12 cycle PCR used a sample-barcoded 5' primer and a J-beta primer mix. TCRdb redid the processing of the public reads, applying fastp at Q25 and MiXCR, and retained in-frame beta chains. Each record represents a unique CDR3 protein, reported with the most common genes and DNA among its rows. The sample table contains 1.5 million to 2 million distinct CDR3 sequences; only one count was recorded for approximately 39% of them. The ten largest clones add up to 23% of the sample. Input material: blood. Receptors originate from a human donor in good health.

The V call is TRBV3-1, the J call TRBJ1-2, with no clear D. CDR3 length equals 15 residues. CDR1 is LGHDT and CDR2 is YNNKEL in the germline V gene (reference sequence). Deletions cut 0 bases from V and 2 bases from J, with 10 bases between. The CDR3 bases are TGTGCCAGCAGCCAAGATACGGTAACAAACTATGGCTACACCTTC. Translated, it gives CASSQDTVTNYGYTF.

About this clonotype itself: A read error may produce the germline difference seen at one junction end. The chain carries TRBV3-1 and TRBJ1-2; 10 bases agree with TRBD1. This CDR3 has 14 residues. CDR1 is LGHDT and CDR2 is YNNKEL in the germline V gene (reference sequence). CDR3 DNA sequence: TGTGCCAGCAGCCTTGGACAGGGGGACTATGGCCACACCTTC. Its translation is CASSLGQGDYGHTF.

The CDR3 DNA is TGCGCCAGCAGAGAGGCAAAAGGGGCAGATACGCAGTATTTT. Its protein product is CASREAKGADTQYF. The chain combines TRBV5-1 with TRBJ2-3; TRBD1 is a possible D gene (5 bases). The germline gives CDR1 SGHRS, CDR2 YFSETQ. V lost 5 bases and J 4 bases, leaving 14 bases between the germline ends. The CDR3 loop spans 14 amino acids.

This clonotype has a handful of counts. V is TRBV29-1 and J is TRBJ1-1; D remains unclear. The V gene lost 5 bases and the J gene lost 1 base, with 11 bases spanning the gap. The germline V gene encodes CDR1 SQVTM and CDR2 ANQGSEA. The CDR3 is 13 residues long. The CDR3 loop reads CSVSEIRNTEAFF. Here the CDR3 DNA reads TGCAGCGTTAGTGAGATCCGGAACACTGAAGCTTTCTTT.

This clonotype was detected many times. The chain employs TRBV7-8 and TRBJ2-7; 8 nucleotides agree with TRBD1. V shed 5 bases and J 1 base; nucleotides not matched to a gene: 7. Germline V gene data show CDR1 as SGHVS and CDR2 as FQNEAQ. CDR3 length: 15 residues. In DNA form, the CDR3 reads TGTGCCAGCAGCCCCTACCGGGACAGGTCCTACGAGCAGTACTTC. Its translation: CASSPYRDRSYEQYF.

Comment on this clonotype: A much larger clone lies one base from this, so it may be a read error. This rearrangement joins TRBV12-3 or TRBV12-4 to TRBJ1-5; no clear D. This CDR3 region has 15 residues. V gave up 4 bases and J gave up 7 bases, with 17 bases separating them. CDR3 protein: CASSSCGTRGQPQHF. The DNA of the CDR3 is TGTGCCAGCAGTTCCTGTGGTACCAGAGGGCAGCCCCAGCATTTT.

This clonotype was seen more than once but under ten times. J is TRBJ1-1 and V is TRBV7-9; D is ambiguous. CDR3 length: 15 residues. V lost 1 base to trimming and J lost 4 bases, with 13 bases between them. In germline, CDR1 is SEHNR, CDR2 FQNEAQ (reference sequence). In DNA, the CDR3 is TGTGCCAGCAGCTTAGTTCGTCTGAGGAGCACTGAAGCTTTCTTT. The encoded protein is CASSLVRLRSTEAFF.

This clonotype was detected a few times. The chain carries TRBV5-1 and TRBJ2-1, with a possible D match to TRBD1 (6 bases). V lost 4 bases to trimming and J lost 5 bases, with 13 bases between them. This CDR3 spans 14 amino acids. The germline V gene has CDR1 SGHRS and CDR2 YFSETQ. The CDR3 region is CASSLQGSDNEQFF. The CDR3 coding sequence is TGCGCCAGCAGCCTACAGGGTAGTGACAATGAGCAGTTCTTC.

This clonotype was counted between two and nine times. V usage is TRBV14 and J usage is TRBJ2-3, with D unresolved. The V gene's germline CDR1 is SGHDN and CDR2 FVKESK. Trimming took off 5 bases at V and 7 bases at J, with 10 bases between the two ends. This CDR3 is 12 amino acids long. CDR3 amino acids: CASSTDVYTQYF. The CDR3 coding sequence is TGTGCCAGCAGCACGGACGTTTATACGCAGTATTTT.

Here the CDR3 reads CASKVAGRNMRYGYTF. The CDR3 DNA is TGCGCCAGCAAGGTGGCAGGGCGTAATATGCGCTATGGCTACACCTTC. The chain recombines TRBV5-1 with TRBJ1-2, with D perhaps TRBD1 (5 bases). Deletions cut 6 bases from V and 4 bases from J, with 22 bases between. This CDR3 is 16 amino acids long. Germline loops: CDR1 SGHRS, CDR2 YFSETQ.

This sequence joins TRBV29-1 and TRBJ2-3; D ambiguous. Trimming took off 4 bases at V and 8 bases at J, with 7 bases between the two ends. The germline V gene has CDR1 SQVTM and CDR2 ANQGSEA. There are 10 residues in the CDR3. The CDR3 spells CSVVGSTQYF. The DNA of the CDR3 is TGCAGCGTTGTAGGTAGTACGCAGTATTTT.

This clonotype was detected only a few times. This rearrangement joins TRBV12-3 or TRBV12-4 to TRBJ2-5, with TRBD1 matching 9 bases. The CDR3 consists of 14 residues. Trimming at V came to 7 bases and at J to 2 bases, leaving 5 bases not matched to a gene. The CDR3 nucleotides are TGTGCCAGCAACTACAGGGGGCAACAAGAGACCCAGTACTTC. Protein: CASNYRGQQETQYF.

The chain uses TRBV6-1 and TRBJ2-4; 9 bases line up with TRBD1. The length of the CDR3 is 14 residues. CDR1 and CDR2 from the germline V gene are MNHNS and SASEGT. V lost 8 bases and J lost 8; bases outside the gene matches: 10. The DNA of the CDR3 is TGTGCCAGCCTTCTGGGACAGGGATGGGACATTCAGTACTTC. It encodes CASLLGQGWDIQYF.

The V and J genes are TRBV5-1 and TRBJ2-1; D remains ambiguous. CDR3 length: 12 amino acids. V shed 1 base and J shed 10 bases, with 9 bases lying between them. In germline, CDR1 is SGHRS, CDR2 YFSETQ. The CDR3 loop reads CASSLLKEEQFF. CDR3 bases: TGCGCCAGCAGCTTGCTTAAGGAAGAGCAGTTCTTC.

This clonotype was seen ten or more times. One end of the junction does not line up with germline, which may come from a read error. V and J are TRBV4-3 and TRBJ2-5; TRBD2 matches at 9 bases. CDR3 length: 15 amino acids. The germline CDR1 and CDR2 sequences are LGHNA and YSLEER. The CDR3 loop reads CASSQVPSGEETQYF. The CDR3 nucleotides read TGTGCCAGCAGCCAAGTGCCTAGCGGGGAAGAGACCCAGTACTTC.

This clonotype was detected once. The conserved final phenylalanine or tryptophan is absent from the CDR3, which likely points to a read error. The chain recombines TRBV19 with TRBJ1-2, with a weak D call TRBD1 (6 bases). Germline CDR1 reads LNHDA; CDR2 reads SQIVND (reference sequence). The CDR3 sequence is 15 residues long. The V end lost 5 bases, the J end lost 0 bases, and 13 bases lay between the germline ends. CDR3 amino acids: CASSPTDRSNYGYTC. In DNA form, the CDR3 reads TGTGCCAGTAGTCCCACAGACAGGTCTAACTATGGCTACACCTGC.

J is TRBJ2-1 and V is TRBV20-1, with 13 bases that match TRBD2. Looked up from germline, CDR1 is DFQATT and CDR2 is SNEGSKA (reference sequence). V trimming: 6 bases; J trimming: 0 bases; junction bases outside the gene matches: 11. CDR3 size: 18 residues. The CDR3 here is CSAPGTSGNLSSYNEQFF. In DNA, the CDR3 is TGCAGTGCCCCCGGGACTAGCGGGAACTTGAGCTCCTACAATGAGCAGTTCTTC.

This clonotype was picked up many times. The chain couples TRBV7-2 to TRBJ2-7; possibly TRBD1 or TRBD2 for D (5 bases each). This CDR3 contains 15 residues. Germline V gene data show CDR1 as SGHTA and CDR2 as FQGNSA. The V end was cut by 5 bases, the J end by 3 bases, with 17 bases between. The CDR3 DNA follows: TGTGCCAGCAGCCACGGAGGCAGGGCGGACTACGAGCAGTACTTC. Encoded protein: CASSHGGRADYEQYF.

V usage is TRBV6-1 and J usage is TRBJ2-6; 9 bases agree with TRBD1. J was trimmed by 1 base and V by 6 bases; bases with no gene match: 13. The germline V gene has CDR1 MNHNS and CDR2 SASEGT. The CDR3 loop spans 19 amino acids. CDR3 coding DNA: TGTGCCAGCAGCTTCTTCGCAGGACAGGGGCTGTCTGGGGCCAACGTCCTGACTTTC. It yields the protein CASSFFAGQGLSGANVLTF.

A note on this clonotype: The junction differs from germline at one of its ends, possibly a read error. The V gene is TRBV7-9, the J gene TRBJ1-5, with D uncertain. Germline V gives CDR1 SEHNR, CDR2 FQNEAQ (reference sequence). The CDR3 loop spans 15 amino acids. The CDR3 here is CASSFFGPTNQPLHF. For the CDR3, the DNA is TGTGCCAGCAGCTTTTTCGGCCCGACCAATCAGCCCCTGCATTTT.